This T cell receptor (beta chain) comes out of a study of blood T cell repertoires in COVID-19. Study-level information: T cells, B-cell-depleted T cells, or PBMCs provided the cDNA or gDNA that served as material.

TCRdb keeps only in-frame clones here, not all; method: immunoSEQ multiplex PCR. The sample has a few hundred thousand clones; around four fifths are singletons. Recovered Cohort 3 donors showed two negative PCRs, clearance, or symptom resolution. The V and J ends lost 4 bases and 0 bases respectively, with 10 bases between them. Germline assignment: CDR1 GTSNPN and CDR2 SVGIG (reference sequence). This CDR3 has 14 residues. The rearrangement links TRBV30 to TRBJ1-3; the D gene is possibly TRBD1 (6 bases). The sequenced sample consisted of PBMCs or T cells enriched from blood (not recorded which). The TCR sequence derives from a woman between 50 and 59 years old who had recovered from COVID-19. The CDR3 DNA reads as TGTGCCTGGACCCGGGGACACTCTGGAAACACCATATATTTT. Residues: CAWTRGHSGNTIYF.